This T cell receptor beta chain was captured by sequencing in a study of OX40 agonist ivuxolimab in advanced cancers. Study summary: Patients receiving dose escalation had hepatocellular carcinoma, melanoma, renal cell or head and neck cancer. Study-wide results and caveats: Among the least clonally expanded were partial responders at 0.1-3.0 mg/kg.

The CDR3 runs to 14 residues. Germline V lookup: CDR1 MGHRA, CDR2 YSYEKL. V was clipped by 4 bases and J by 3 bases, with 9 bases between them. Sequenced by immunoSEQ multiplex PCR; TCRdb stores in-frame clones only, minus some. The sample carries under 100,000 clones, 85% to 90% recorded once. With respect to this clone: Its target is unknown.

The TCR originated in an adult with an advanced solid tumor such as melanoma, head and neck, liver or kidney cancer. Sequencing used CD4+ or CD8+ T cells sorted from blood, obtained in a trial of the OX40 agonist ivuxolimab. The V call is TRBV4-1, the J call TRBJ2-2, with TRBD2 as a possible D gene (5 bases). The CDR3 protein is CASSPGLHTGELFF. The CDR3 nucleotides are TGCGCCAGCAGCCCCGGACTGCACACCGGGGAGCTGTTTTTT.